This T cell receptor beta chain emerged from a study of Ad26.COV2.S vaccination and SARS-CoV-2 variants. Study-wide results and caveats: Measurement of non-spike TCR breadth gave similar results in vaccine and placebo recipients. Measures of TCR breadth and depth may have fallen short of total T cell responses. Spike-specific responses of CD8+ and CD4+ T cells were reported to display substantial breadth after vaccination.

TCRdb's table, derived via immunoSEQ multiplex PCR, lists solely in-frame clones and lacks some. The sample consists of about 370,000 clones, 75% to 90% of them appearing once. Described treatment: approximately 18 received Ad26.COV2.S at low or high dose, single or two shots; about 5 received placebo; per-sample allocation not given. At day 63 after the first vaccine or placebo injection, samples were drawn. As concerns this clone: Antigen unknown.

J gave up 7 bases and V 0 bases, and 10 bases lay outside the gene matches. Germline CDR1 and CDR2: SGDLS and YYNGEE. The length of the CDR3 is 16 residues. J is TRBJ2-7 and V is TRBV9; the match to TRBD2 covers 10 bases. This material consisted of peripheral blood, taken in a trial of Ad26.COV2.S vaccine versus placebo. The sequence was obtained from a person aged 18-65 years who received the Ad26.COV2.S COVID-19 vaccine or a placebo. In DNA, the CDR3 is TGTGCCAGCAGCGTAGCACGGACTAGCGGCCGCGGGGAGCAGTACTTC. Its protein is CASSVARTSGRGEQYF. The full variable domain, its missing parts supplied by reference TRBV9 and TRBJ2-7, is DSGVTQTPKHLITATGQRVTLRCSPRSGDLSVYWYQQSLDQGLQFLIQYYNGEERAKGNILERFSAQQFPDLHSELNLSSLELGDSALYFCASSVARTSGRGEQYFGPGTRLTVT.